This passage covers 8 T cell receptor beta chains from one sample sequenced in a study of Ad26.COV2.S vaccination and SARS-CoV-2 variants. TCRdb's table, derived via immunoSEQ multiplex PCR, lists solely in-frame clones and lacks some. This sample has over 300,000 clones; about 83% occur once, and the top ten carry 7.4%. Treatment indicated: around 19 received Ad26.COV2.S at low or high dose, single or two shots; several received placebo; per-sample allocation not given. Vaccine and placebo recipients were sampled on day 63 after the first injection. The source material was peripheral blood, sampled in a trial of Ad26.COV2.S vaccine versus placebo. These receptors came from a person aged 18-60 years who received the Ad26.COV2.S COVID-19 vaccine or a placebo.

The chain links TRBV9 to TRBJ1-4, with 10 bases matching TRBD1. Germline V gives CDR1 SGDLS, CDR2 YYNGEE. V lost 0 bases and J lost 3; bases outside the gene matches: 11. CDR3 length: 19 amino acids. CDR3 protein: CASSVGRDRGIRPNEKLFF. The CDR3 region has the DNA TGTGCCAGCAGCGTAGGAAGGGACAGGGGCATTAGGCCTAATGAAAAACTGTTTTTT.

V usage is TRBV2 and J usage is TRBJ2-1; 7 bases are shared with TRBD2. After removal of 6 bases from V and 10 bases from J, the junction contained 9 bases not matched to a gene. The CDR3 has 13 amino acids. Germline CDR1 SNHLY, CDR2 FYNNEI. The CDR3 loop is CASSERLAQEQFF. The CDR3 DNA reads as TGTGCCAGCAGCGAAAGACTAGCCCAAGAGCAGTTCTTC.

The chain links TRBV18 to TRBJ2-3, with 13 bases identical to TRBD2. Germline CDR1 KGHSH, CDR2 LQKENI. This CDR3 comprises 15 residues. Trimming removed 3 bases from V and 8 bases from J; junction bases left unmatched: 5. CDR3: CASSPGLAGVPTQYF. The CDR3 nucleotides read TGTGCCAGCTCACCCGGACTAGCGGGGGTTCCTACGCAGTATTTT.

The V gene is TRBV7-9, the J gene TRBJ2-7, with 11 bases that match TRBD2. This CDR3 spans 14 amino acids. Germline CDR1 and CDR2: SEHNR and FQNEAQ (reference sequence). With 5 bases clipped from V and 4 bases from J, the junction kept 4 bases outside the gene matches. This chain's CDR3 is CASSTSGSSYEQYF. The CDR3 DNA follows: TGTGCCAGCAGCACTAGCGGGAGCAGTTACGAGCAGTACTTC.

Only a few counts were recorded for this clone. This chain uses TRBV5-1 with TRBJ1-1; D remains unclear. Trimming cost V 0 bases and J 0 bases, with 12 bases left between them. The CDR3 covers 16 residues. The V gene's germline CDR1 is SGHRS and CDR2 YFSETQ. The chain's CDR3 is CASSLGWLQMNTEAFF. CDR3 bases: TGCGCCAGCAGCTTGGGGTGGTTACAGATGAACACTGAAGCTTTCTTT.

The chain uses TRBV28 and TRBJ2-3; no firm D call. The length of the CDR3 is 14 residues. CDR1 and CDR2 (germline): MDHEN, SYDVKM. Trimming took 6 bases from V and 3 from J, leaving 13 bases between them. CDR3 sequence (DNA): TGTGCCAGCAGCCAGGCCCTAGGGACAGATACGCAGTATTTT. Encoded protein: CASSQALGTDTQYF.

The CDR3 nucleotides read TGTGCCAGCAGGACGACAGGTGGGGATTCACCCCTCCACTTT. This encodes CASRTTGGDSPLHF. The rearrangement uses TRBV6-5 and TRBJ1-6; the D gene is possibly TRBD1 (6 bases). The CDR3 has 14 residues. Germline V gene sequence: CDR1 MNHEY, CDR2 SVGAGI. V was clipped by 6 bases and J by 8 bases, with 14 bases between them.

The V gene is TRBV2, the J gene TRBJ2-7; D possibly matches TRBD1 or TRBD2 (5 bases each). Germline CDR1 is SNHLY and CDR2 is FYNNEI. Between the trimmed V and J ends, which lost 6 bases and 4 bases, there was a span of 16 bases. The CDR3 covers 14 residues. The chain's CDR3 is CASRLGTEDYEQYF. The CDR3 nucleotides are TGTGCCAGCAGGTTAGGGACGGAGGATTACGAGCAGTACTTC. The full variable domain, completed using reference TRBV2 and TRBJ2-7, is EPEVTQTPSHQVTQMGQEVILRCVPISNHLYFYWYRQILGQKVEFLVSFYNNEISEKSEIFDDQFSVERPDGSNFTLKIRSTKLEDSAMYFCASRLGTEDYEQYFGPGTRLTVT.